The 30 T cell receptor beta chains in this list originate from one sample, sequenced in a study of high-grade serous ovarian cancer treatment subgroups. Tumor samples were obtained before definitive surgery or chemotherapy. Data came from immunoSEQ multiplex PCR; TCRdb stores just in-frame clones and leaves some out. Of about 9,000 clones listed, more than 75% were seen once; the top ten hold under 7.5%. Sequencing used tumor tissue. All receptors derive from a human donor with high-grade serous ovarian cancer.

This clone appeared a few times. The CDR3 sequence is CASSEAGGLNEQYF. DNA for the CDR3: TGTGCCAGCAGTGAAGCGGGGGGCCTGAACGAGCAGTACTTC. This rearrangement joins TRBV6-1 to TRBJ2-7; D is perhaps TRBD1 or TRBD2 (6 bases each). The CDR3 is made up of 14 amino acids. The germline gives CDR1 MNHNS, CDR2 SASEGT. The V end was cut by 0 bases, the J end by 5 bases, with 11 bases between.

This clone was seen a handful of times. This rearrangement joins TRBV10-3 to TRBJ1-5; no clear D gene. Germline values: CDR1 ENHRY, CDR2 SYGVKD. V dropped 2 bases and J dropped 4 bases, with 3 bases sitting between them. The CDR3 runs 12 residues. Here the CDR3 reads CAISEGNQPQHF. CDR3 DNA sequence: TGTGCCATCAGTGAGGGGAATCAGCCCCAGCATTTT.

This clone occurred once. J is TRBJ2-7 and V is TRBV7-7; TRBD2 aligns across 8 bases. V lost 5 bases, J lost 6 bases, and 6 bases stayed unmatched. CDR1 and CDR2 (germline): SSHAT, FNYEAQ (reference sequence). This CDR3 has 13 amino acids. CDR3 residues: CASSVDSGGEQYF. In DNA form, the CDR3 reads TGTGCCAGCAGCGTCGACAGCGGGGGCGAGCAGTACTTC.

This chain joins TRBV5-1 and TRBJ1-4, with 10 bases fitting TRBD1. V dropped 5 bases and J dropped 8; count of bases not matched to a gene: 3. The CDR3 runs to 13 residues. Germline CDR1 SGHRS, CDR2 YFSETQ. The CDR3 reads CASRTGQGEKLFF. The CDR3 DNA sequence: TGCGCCAGCAGGACGGGACAGGGGGAAAAACTGTTTTTT.

V is TRBV11-2 and J is TRBJ2-5; 10 bases are a match to TRBD2. The V segment lost 5 bases and the J segment 4 bases; nucleotides outside the gene matches: 4. The CDR3 contains 14 residues. The V gene's germline CDR1 is SGHAT and CDR2 FQNNGV. CDR3 protein: CASSERGGRETQYF. The CDR3, as DNA: TGTGCCAGCAGCGAGCGGGGGGGCCGAGAGACCCAGTACTTC.

The chain carries TRBV9 and TRBJ1-1; the D is unclear. V was cut by 4 bases and J by 1 base, with 8 bases left in between. CDR1 is SGDLS and CDR2 is YYNGEE in the germline V gene. CDR3 length: 13 amino acids. CDR3 region: CASSPQRNTEAFF. For the CDR3, the DNA is TGTGCCAGCAGCCCTCAGAGGAACACTGAAGCTTTCTTT.

The V and J genes are TRBV5-5 and TRBJ2-3; 7 positions agree with TRBD1. The CDR3 is 14 residues long. CDR1 SGHKS and CDR2 YYEKEE come from the germline V gene (reference sequence). Trimming at V came to 3 bases and at J to 5 bases, leaving 6 bases not matched to a gene. CDR3 DNA sequence: TGTGCCAGCAGCTACCGGGACAGACAAGATACGCAGTATTTT. Translated: CASSYRDRQDTQYF.

The CDR3 DNA sequence: TGTGCCAGCTCCCCGGGGGGGGTTGAGCAGTACTTC. Residues: CASSPGGVEQYF. This chain connects TRBV18 to TRBJ2-7, with 8 bases aligning to TRBD2. Trimming cost V 6 bases and J 7 bases; bases outside gene matches: 5. The V gene's germline CDR1 is KGHSH and CDR2 LQKENI. CDR3 length: 12 residues.

The chain joins TRBV29-1 to TRBJ1-2; D unclear. Per germline, CDR1 SQVTM and CDR2 ANQGSEA. The CDR3 is made up of 12 amino acids. V lost 5 bases to trimming and J lost 2 bases, with 9 bases between them. The CDR3 region has the DNA TGCAGCGTTATACGGCAGAACTATGGCTACACCTTC. Amino acid sequence: CSVIRQNYGYTF.

The chain recombines TRBV11-2 with TRBJ2-5, with unresolved D. V dropped 2 bases and J dropped 2 bases, with 9 bases sitting between them. CDR1 and CDR2 (germline): SGHAT, FQNNGV. The CDR3 spans 14 residues. CDR3 region: CASSLRQRQETQYF. The CDR3, as DNA: TGTGCCAGCAGCTTACGGCAAAGACAAGAGACCCAGTACTTC.

This clone was seen just once. The V and J genes are TRBV5-1 and TRBJ2-5; D may be TRBD1 or TRBD2 (5 bases each). This CDR3 is built from 14 residues. CDR1 is SGHRS and CDR2 is YFSETQ in the germline V gene. V gave up 0 bases and J gave up 2 bases, with 8 bases separating them. CDR3 loop: CASSLGGNQETQYF. CDR3 nucleotide sequence: TGCGCCAGCAGCTTGGGGGGGAATCAAGAGACCCAGTACTTC.

The CDR3 region is CASSLAGTGVLNEQFF. The CDR3 bases are TGTGCCAGCAGCTTGGCCGGGACAGGGGTCCTTAATGAGCAGTTCTTC. This chain uses TRBV5-4 with TRBJ2-1; TRBD1 matches at 10 bases. The junction had 7 bases not matched to a gene; V was cut back by 0 bases and J by 7 bases. CDR3 length: 16 residues. Germline assignment: CDR1 SGHNT and CDR2 YYREEE (reference sequence). Filled out from reference TRBV5-4 and TRBJ2-1, the complete variable domain reads ETGVTQSPTHLIKTRGQQVTLRCSSQSGHNTVSWYQQALGQGPQFIFQYYREEENGRGNFPPRFSGLQFPNYSSELNVNALELDDSALYLCASSLAGTGVLNEQFFGPGTRLTVL.

The chain has TRBV2 and TRBJ1-4; 7 nucleotides align to TRBD1. CDR1 SNHLY and CDR2 FYNNEI come from the germline V gene. V was pared by 8 bases and J by 6 bases, with 12 bases of the junction left unmatched. This CDR3 has 15 amino acids. The CDR3 DNA reads TGTGCCAGCGGTCGAGGAGGGACAGCAGATGAAAAACTGTTTTTT. Its protein product is CASGRGGTADEKLFF.

Written as DNA, the CDR3 is TGTGCCAGCTCTCCAGGCGACTCTAACTATGGCTACACCTTC. Translating it yields CASSPGDSNYGYTF. The chain carries TRBV6-6 and TRBJ1-2; unclear D gene. Germline V gene lookup returns CDR1 MNHNY and CDR2 SVGAGI (reference sequence). The CDR3 is made up of 14 amino acids. Trimming stripped 8 bases from V and 0 bases from J, with 13 bases between.

This clone was seen a few times. This rearrangement joins TRBV10-3 to TRBJ2-7; TRBD2 matches 10 bases. CDR3 size: 14 residues. V was clipped by 6 bases and J by 5 bases; unmatched bases: 7. Germline V gene data show CDR1 as ENHRY and CDR2 as SYGVKD. The CDR3 region has the DNA TGTGCCATCAGGACACTAGCGGGGACAGACGAGCAGTACTTC. This codes for CAIRTLAGTDEQYF.

This clone was found once. This chain uses TRBV15 with TRBJ2-5; D is unresolved. The germline gives CDR1 LNHNV, CDR2 YYDKDF (reference sequence). The CDR3 contains 16 residues. Trimming removed 0 bases at V and 3 bases at J, with 14 bases between. The CDR3 reads CATSRDLMVGKETQYF. CDR3 bases: TGTGCCACCAGCAGAGATCTAATGGTCGGAAAAGAGACCCAGTACTTC. Together with reference TRBV15 and TRBJ2-5, the CDR3 gives the full variable domain: DAMVIQNPRYQVTQFGKPVTLSCSQTLNHNVMYWYQQKSSQAPKLLFHYYDKDFNNEADTPDNFQSRRPNTSFCFLDIRSPGLGDTAMYLCATSRDLMVGKETQYFGPGTRLLVL.

The chain is built from TRBV5-6 and TRBJ2-1, with D possibly being TRBD2 (5 bases). Trimming removed 0 bases at V and 2 bases at J, with 9 bases between. The CDR3 contains 15 residues. CDR1 is SGHDT and CDR2 is YYEEEE in the germline V gene. The chain's CDR3 is CASSLAAGPYNEQFF. CDR3 nucleotides: TGTGCCAGCAGCTTGGCTGCGGGTCCCTACAATGAGCAGTTCTTC.

V gene TRBV5-1 combines with J gene TRBJ2-3; perhaps TRBD2 as D (6 bases). The ends were cut back, 4 bases at V and 5 bases at J, with 11 bases in the middle. Germline V CDR1 and CDR2: SGHRS, YFSETQ. This CDR3 contains 13 residues. As DNA, the CDR3 is TGCGCCAGCAGCCCTTTGGGGGGAGATACGCAGTATTTT. Amino acids: CASSPLGGDTQYF.

The chain is built from TRBV4-1 and TRBJ1-3, with 10 bases matching TRBD1. The CDR3 sequence is 15 residues long. Germline V gene lookup returns CDR1 MGHRA and CDR2 YSYEKL. Germline trimming cut 3 bases from V and 5 bases from J; bases unmatched to any gene: 4. The CDR3 nucleotides read TGCGCCAGCAGCCAGGGGACAGGGGAAAGAAACACCATATATTTT. Protein sequence: CASSQGTGERNTIYF.

The rearrangement joins TRBV11-3 to TRBJ1-1; 7 bases match TRBD1. The CDR3 is 14 residues long. The trim removed 1 base at V and 4 bases at J, leaving 3 bases unmatched. The germline V gene has CDR1 SGHNT and CDR2 YENEEA. CDR3 region: CASSLVNRGTEAFF. For the CDR3, the DNA is TGTGCCAGCAGCTTAGTCAACAGGGGCACTGAAGCTTTCTTT.

This rearrangement joins TRBV6-1 to TRBJ2-7; D perhaps matches TRBD2 (6 bases). Germline CDR1 and CDR2: MNHNS and SASEGT. Trimming took off 3 bases at V and 4 bases at J, with 10 bases between the two ends. The CDR3 consists of 13 residues. For the CDR3, the DNA is TGTGCCAGCAGTGATGGGGGGTGGTACGAGCAGTACTTC. Residues: CASSDGGWYEQYF.

CDR3 region: CASSLAKDTEAFF. The CDR3 DNA follows: TGCGCCAGCAGCTTGGCTAAGGACACTGAAGCTTTCTTT. V is TRBV5-1 and J is TRBJ1-1; unclear D gene. Germline loops: CDR1 SGHRS, CDR2 YFSETQ. Trimming took 0 bases from V and 3 from J, leaving 6 bases between them. This CDR3 has 13 residues.

This clone showed up just once. The CDR3, as DNA: TGTGCCAGTAGTCGATTACTGGGGGGCGGGAACACTGAAGCTTTCTTT. Translated: CASSRLLGGGNTEAFF. The V gene is TRBV19, the J gene TRBJ1-1; D is perhaps TRBD1 (6 bases). CDR3 length: 16 residues. V was shortened by 5 bases and J by 1 base, with 17 bases between the two germline ends. The germline V gene encodes CDR1 LNHDA and CDR2 SQIVND (reference sequence).

This sequence joins TRBV28 and TRBJ2-3, with D perhaps TRBD2 (6 bases). Germline V lookup: CDR1 MDHEN, CDR2 SYDVKM. This CDR3 spans 13 amino acids. V lost 6 bases and J lost 7, with 14 bases in between. The CDR3 DNA sequence: TGTGCCAGCAGCGGGACTCCGTTCCATACGCAGTATTTT. Encoded protein: CASSGTPFHTQYF.

This chain uses TRBV11-2 with TRBJ1-2; 7 bases map to TRBD1. With V trimmed by 5 bases and J by 0 bases, 6 bases remained unmatched. Germline loops: CDR1 SGHAT, CDR2 FQNNGV. CDR3 length equals 15 residues. DNA of the CDR3: TGTGCCAGCAGCAAAGACAGGGAAGCTAACTATGGCTACACCTTC. It yields the protein CASSKDREANYGYTF.

This chain joins TRBV7-9 and TRBJ1-2; D unclear. V lost 5 bases and J lost 4, with 14 bases in between. Germline V lookup: CDR1 SEHNR, CDR2 FQNEAQ (reference sequence). The CDR3 spans 14 residues. CDR3 DNA: TGTGCCAGCAGCCCCCGTCTACGGGCCTATGGCTACACCTTC. Its translation: CASSPRLRAYGYTF.

This clone occurred a few times. The V and J genes are TRBV7-2 and TRBJ1-6, with D hard to call. V was cut by 0 bases and J by 10 bases, with 7 bases left in between. The CDR3 spans 13 residues. Germline V gene lookup returns CDR1 SGHTA and CDR2 FQGNSA. This chain's CDR3 is CASSLARESPLHF. The DNA for the CDR3 is TGTGCCAGCAGCTTAGCTCGTGAATCACCCCTCCACTTT.

The V and J genes are TRBV7-2 and TRBJ2-7; D uncertain. V lost 1 base and J lost 0, with 7 bases in between. The CDR3 extends over 14 amino acids. The V gene's germline CDR1 is SGHTA and CDR2 FQGNSA. The CDR3 here is CASSLDRSSYEQYF. The CDR3 coding sequence is TGTGCCAGCAGCTTAGACCGGAGCTCCTACGAGCAGTACTTC.

The chain uses TRBV5-1 and TRBJ1-4; 7 nucleotides align to TRBD1. CDR3 length equals 15 residues. The ends lost 3 bases at V and 3 bases at J; junction bases unmatched: 5. From germline, CDR1 is SGHRS and CDR2 YFSETQ. This CDR3 is CASSSNRGANEKLFF. DNA for the CDR3: TGCGCCAGCAGCTCGAACAGGGGAGCTAATGAAAAACTGTTTTTT.

The genes are TRBV7-2 and TRBJ1-2, with TRBD1 matching over 7 bases. The V segment lost 5 bases and the J segment 4 bases; nucleotides outside the gene matches: 7. The CDR3 spans 14 residues. The germline V gene has CDR1 SGHTA and CDR2 FQGNSA. The CDR3 region is CASSGGTAVYGYTF. CDR3 bases: TGTGCCAGCAGCGGGGGGACAGCCGTCTATGGCTACACCTTC.